Listed here are 5 T cell receptor beta chains from one sample, sequenced in a study of T-cell reconstitution after alpha-beta-depleted transplantation in children. During its preparation, the TCRbeta library received unique molecular identifiers. TCRdb recomputed calls from the PCR reads with MiXCR, one row per CDR3 protein. The sample has 500,000 or so distinct CDR3 sequences; over 25% are singletons. The material sequenced was PBMCs from the stem cell graft donor, taken from the stem cell graft. These receptors came from a human donor who donated a stem cell graft to a child with aplastic anemia.

This clonotype occurred a few times. The chain joins TRBV20-1 to TRBJ2-1; 14 positions match TRBD2. Germline-derived CDR1 and CDR2 are DFQATT and SNEGSKA (reference sequence). There are 16 residues in the CDR3. The V gene end was trimmed by 6 bases and the J gene end by 3 bases; junction bases not matched to a gene: 7. CDR3: CSAKRLAGGDYNEQFF. The CDR3 nucleotides read TGCAGTGCCAAGAGACTAGCGGGGGGGGACTACAATGAGCAGTTCTTC.

The chain recombines TRBV28 with TRBJ2-3; unclear D gene. This CDR3 comprises 18 residues. V dropped 5 bases and J dropped 4 bases, with 25 bases sitting between them. Germline values: CDR1 MDHEN, CDR2 SYDVKM. In DNA form, the CDR3 reads TGTGCCAGCAGTCCCCGAGTGTTTTCTGGGCCTGTCGCAGATACGCAGTATTTT. It specifies CASSPRVFSGPVADTQYF. Filled out from reference TRBV28 and TRBJ2-3, the complete variable domain reads DVKVTQSSRYLVKRTGEKVFLECVQDMDHENMFWYRQDPGLGLRLIYFSYDVKMKEKGDIPEGYSVSREKKERFSLILESASTNQTSMYLCASSPRVFSGPVADTQYFGPGTRLTVL.

The table lists this clonotype with many counts. The chain joins TRBV4-2 to TRBJ2-2, with 7 bases identical to TRBD1. J gave up 6 bases and V 2 bases, and 6 bases lay outside the gene matches. The CDR3 sequence is 15 residues long. Germline CDR1 reads LGHNA; CDR2 reads YNFKEQ. The chain's CDR3 is CASSQQGVGAGELFF. CDR3 in DNA: TGTGCCAGCAGCCAACAGGGGGTGGGGGCCGGGGAGCTGTTTTTT.

The gene calls are TRBV12-3 or TRBV12-4 and TRBJ1-6; 12 positions match TRBD1. V was clipped by 6 bases and J by 9 bases; unmatched bases: 3. CDR3 size: 14 residues. CDR3 region: CASSPGQGASPLHF. Written as DNA, the CDR3 is TGTGCCAGCAGCCCGGGACAGGGGGCTTCACCCCTCCACTTT.

The rearrangement links TRBV5-1 to TRBJ2-6, with D possibly matching TRBD2 (5 bases). CDR1 and CDR2 (germline): SGHRS, YFSETQ. The CDR3 consists of 15 residues. Trimming cost V 4 bases and J 4 bases, with 12 bases left between them. The CDR3 coding sequence is TGCGCCAGCAGCCTCGCGGGCCCCGGGGCCAACGTCCTGACTTTC. Its translation: CASSLAGPGANVLTF.